The clone carrying this T cell receptor (beta chain) was counted many times. Its antigen is undetermined. If no ophthalmopathy progression occurred within 18 months, Graves' hyperthyroidism was stable. The sample belongs to a study of T cells in Graves' hyperthyroidism and ophthalmopathy. The CDR3 runs 13 residues. Germline V CDR1 and CDR2: KGHDR, SFDVKD. Trimming stripped 0 bases from V and 12 bases from J, with 11 bases between. Template material for amplifying TCR beta CDR3 regions consisted of RNA transcripts. First-round RT-PCR with HTBI primers amplified the TCR CDR3 region. From the multiplex PCR reads, TCRdb called clonotypes with MiXCR, one entry per CDR3 protein. This table has more than 300,000 distinct CDR3 sequences, approximately 14% appearing once. Study outcomes and limitations: Ophthalmopathy cases were set apart from stable hyperthyroidism by a 13 V-J model.

The sequencing input was blood. This chain connects TRBV24-1 to TRBJ2-1; D unresolved. The receptor's source is a woman aged 25 to 45 with Graves' hyperthyroidism. This CDR3 reads CATSDLTRAGQFF. CDR3 nucleotides: TGTGCCACCAGTGATTTGACAAGGGCAGGGCAGTTCTTC.